The 31 T cell receptor beta chains listed next were all sequenced from one sample in a study of blood T cell repertoires in COVID-19. The repertoire was sequenced with immunoSEQ multiplex PCR; TCRdb's copy has only in-frame clones and lacks some. The sample carries 88,000 or so clones, 89% recorded once. Sequenced input: peripheral blood. Source of these receptors: a man aged 45-65 years with acute or convalescent COVID-19.

The CDR3 loop is CAWNGVRSGANVLTF. The DNA for the CDR3 is TGTGCCTGGAACGGGGTTAGGTCTGGGGCCAACGTCCTGACTTTC. The chain has TRBV30 and TRBJ2-6, with D possibly TRBD2 on 5 matching bases. This CDR3 has 15 residues. Trimming took 4 bases from V and 1 from J, leaving 11 bases between them. Germline lookup yields CDR1 GTSNPN and CDR2 SVGIG (reference sequence).

The chain combines TRBV4-3 with TRBJ2-7, with D perhaps TRBD2 (5 bases). The CDR3 loop spans 14 amino acids. The germline gives CDR1 LGHNA, CDR2 YSLEER. V lost 3 bases, J lost 2 bases, and 11 bases lay in between. CDR3 sequence (DNA): TGCGCCAGCAGCCAGCGGACTGCTACCTACGAGCAGTACGTC. It encodes CASSQRTATYEQYV.

The CDR3 reads CASSHGLAGGQETQYF. DNA for the CDR3: TGTGCCAGCAGCCATGGACTAGCGGGGGGTCAGGAGACCCAGTACTTC. The gene calls are TRBV4-2 and TRBJ2-5; 14 bases line up with TRBD2. Germline values: CDR1 LGHNA, CDR2 YNFKEQ. The V and J ends lost 3 bases and 5 bases, in that order; junction bases with no gene match: 5. The CDR3 runs to 16 residues.

V usage is TRBV19 and J usage is TRBJ1-1; the match to TRBD1 covers 10 bases. The germline CDR1 and CDR2 sequences are LNHDA and SQIVND (reference sequence). Trimming cost V 4 bases and J 6 bases; bases outside gene matches: 11. CDR3 length: 16 residues. CDR3 DNA sequence: TGTGCCAGTAGTACAACGGGACAGGGGATTGTCGCTGAAGCTTTCTTT. This codes for CASSTTGQGIVAEAFF.

The chain recombines TRBV6-5 with TRBJ1-4; 9 nucleotides align to TRBD1. The V and J ends lost 9 bases and 6 bases, in that order; junction bases with no gene match: 5. Germline V gene lookup returns CDR1 MNHEY and CDR2 SVGAGI. The CDR3 totals 13 residues. The CDR3 DNA follows: TGTGCCAGTACCCGGGACAGGGATGAAAAACTGTTTTTT. Residues: CASTRDRDEKLFF.

This clone came up a few times. The gene calls are TRBV7-8 and TRBJ2-5; D remains unclear. The CDR3 totals 13 residues. CDR1 and CDR2 (germline): SGHVS, FQNEAQ. The V end lost 5 bases, the J end lost 1 base, and 8 bases lay between the germline ends. The CDR3 DNA sequence: TGTGCCAGCAGCCTTACAGTCCAAGAGACCCAGTACTTC. Amino acids: CASSLTVQETQYF.

The chain recombines TRBV7-9 with TRBJ2-6; no firm D call. The CDR3 has 19 amino acids. Germline-derived CDR1 and CDR2 are SEHNR and FQNEAQ (reference sequence). With 3 bases removed from V and 6 bases from J, the gap between germline ends came to 24 bases. The CDR3, as DNA: TGTGCCAGCAGCTTCCCCAGGTCTGACCTTCCTGGTGAGGCCAACGTCCTGACTTTC. Protein product: CASSFPRSDLPGEANVLTF.

V is TRBV30 and J is TRBJ1-4; possibly TRBD1 for D (6 bases). Germline CDR1 GTSNPN, CDR2 SVGIG (reference sequence). The CDR3 length is 12 residues. Between the trimmed V and J ends, which lost 6 bases and 6 bases, there was a span of 11 bases. The CDR3 DNA follows: TGTGCCTGCGGGAGGGGGGATGAAAAACTGTTTTTT. Amino acids: CACGRGDEKLFF.

CDR3 sequence (DNA): TGTGCCAGCACCCCAAGGACTAGCGGGAGTTACGAGCAGTACTTC. It yields the protein CASTPRTSGSYEQYF. This chain connects TRBV6-5 to TRBJ2-7; 13 bases map to TRBD2. V trimming: 7 bases; J trimming: 4 bases; junction bases outside the gene matches: 7. Germline V CDR1 and CDR2: MNHEY, SVGAGI. CDR3 length equals 15 residues.

The chain has TRBV6-5 and TRBJ1-6; no firm D call. CDR1 is MNHEY and CDR2 is SVGAGI in the germline V gene. The length of the CDR3 is 14 residues. Trimming took off 6 bases at V and 6 bases at J, with 12 bases between the two ends. The CDR3 region is CASSLEAVNSPLHF. In DNA, the CDR3 is TGTGCCAGCAGCCTGGAGGCAGTTAATTCACCCCTCCACTTT.

The chain's CDR3 is CASSQAQYGYTF. In DNA form, the CDR3 reads TGTGCCAGCAGCCAAGCCCAGTATGGCTACACCTTC. This chain joins TRBV14 and TRBJ1-2; D ambiguous. This CDR3 spans 12 amino acids. Germline V gene sequence: CDR1 SGHDN, CDR2 FVKESK. Trimming left V 1 base short and J 5 bases short, with 5 bases between.

Of note for this clone: Other DNA variants within this sample encode the same CDR3. This chain joins TRBV2 and TRBJ2-3; 13 nucleotides agree with TRBD2. The V gene's germline CDR1 is SNHLY and CDR2 FYNNEI. CDR3 length: 17 amino acids. The V gene end was trimmed by 6 bases and the J gene end by 3 bases; junction bases not matched to a gene: 9. The CDR3 here is CASSRWTSGSGTDTQYF. The CDR3 nucleotides are TGTGCCAGCAGCCGCTGGACTAGCGGGAGTGGGACAGATACGCAGTATTTT.

The genes are TRBV3-1 (or the pseudogene TRBV3-2) and TRBJ2-3; 8 bases are shared with TRBD1. CDR1 and CDR2 (germline): LGHDT, YNNKEL (reference sequence). J was trimmed by 7 bases and V by 4 bases; bases with no gene match: 10. The CDR3 contains 15 residues. Here the CDR3 DNA reads TGTGCCAGCAGCCCCCGACAGGGGAAGGCGAATACGCAGTATTTT. This sequence encodes CASSPRQGKANTQYF.

The chain is built from TRBV28 and TRBJ1-6; no firm D call. The CDR3 is made up of 14 amino acids. Between the trimmed V and J ends, which lost 2 bases and 4 bases, there was a span of 6 bases. The germline CDR1 and CDR2 sequences are MDHEN and SYDVKM. CDR3 in amino acids: CASSLGQYNSPLHF. CDR3 DNA sequence: TGTGCCAGCAGTTTAGGGCAGTATAATTCACCCCTCCACTTT. The whole variable domain, remainder taken from reference TRBV28 and TRBJ1-6, is DVKVTQSSRYLVKRTGEKVFLECVQDMDHENMFWYRQDPGLGLRLIYFSYDVKMKEKGDIPEGYSVSREKKERFSLILESASTNQTSMYLCASSLGQYNSPLHFGNGTRLTVT.

This chain joins TRBV4-1 and TRBJ1-1; no clear D gene. V was trimmed by 1 base and J by 3 bases, leaving 12 bases between them. Germline V gene sequence: CDR1 MGHRA, CDR2 YSYEKL. The CDR3 is 15 residues long. CDR3 sequence: CASSQGLAGYTEAFF. CDR3 in DNA: TGCGCCAGCAGCCAAGGGCTGGCAGGTTACACTGAAGCTTTCTTT.

This clone has a handful of counts. The chain uses TRBV2 and TRBJ1-2; TRBD1 agrees at 8 bases. Germline assignment: CDR1 SNHLY and CDR2 FYNNEI. CDR3 size: 13 residues. J lost 3 bases, V lost 5 bases, and 2 bases had no gene match. CDR3 residues: CASSSDRDYGYTF. CDR3 in DNA: TGTGCCAGCAGTTCGGACAGGGACTATGGCTACACCTTC. The whole variable domain, filled in from reference TRBV2 and TRBJ1-2, reads EPEVTQTPSHQVTQMGQEVILRCVPISNHLYFYWYRQILGQKVEFLVSFYNNEISEKSEIFDDQFSVERPDGSNFTLKIRSTKLEDSAMYFCASSSDRDYGYTFGSGTRLTVV.

This clone was found a few times. The CDR3 sequence is CASSRTRTSGLGEQFF. CDR3 in DNA: TGCGCCAGCAGCCGAACCCGGACTAGCGGGTTGGGTGAGCAGTTCTTC. The chain employs TRBV4-1 and TRBJ2-1, with 11 nucleotides matching TRBD2. The CDR3 totals 16 residues. From germline, CDR1 is MGHRA and CDR2 YSYEKL. Trimming cost V 4 bases and J 9 bases; bases outside gene matches: 11.

This chain links TRBV19 with TRBJ1-5, with D possibly matching TRBD1 (6 bases). V lost 2 bases and J lost 5, with 19 bases in between. Germline-derived CDR1 and CDR2 are LNHDA and SQIVND (reference sequence). The CDR3 extends over 17 amino acids. The CDR3 loop reads CASSIWKGQGMDQPQHF. In nucleotides, the CDR3 is TGTGCCAGTAGTATATGGAAGGGGCAGGGGATGGATCAGCCCCAGCATTTT.

The chain combines TRBV7-2 with TRBJ2-1; tentatively, D is TRBD2 (6 bases). This CDR3 region has 14 residues. Germline CDR1 is SGHTA and CDR2 is FQGNSA. V dropped 1 base and J dropped 3 bases, with 7 bases sitting between them. This CDR3 is CASSLGGDYNEQFF. CDR3 in DNA: TGTGCCAGCAGCTTAGGCGGGGACTACAATGAGCAGTTCTTC.

The genes are TRBV4-1 and TRBJ2-7; TRBD1 matches at 11 bases. The CDR3 is 17 amino acids. J was trimmed by 5 bases and V by 3 bases; bases with no gene match: 12. Germline V CDR1 and CDR2: MGHRA, YSYEKL. The CDR3 sequence: CASSQRTGGPLFNEQYF. In DNA, the CDR3 is TGCGCCAGCAGCCAGCGGACAGGGGGCCCCCTTTTTAACGAGCAGTACTTC.

This chain uses TRBV5-1 with TRBJ2-1; unclear D gene. The ends were cut back, 2 bases at V and 6 bases at J, with 15 bases in the middle. The CDR3 contains 15 residues. The germline CDR1 and CDR2 sequences are SGHRS and YFSETQ. CDR3 coding DNA: TGCGCCAGCAGCTTACGTACCGGTGTACGCAATGAGCAGTTCTTC. The encoded protein is CASSLRTGVRNEQFF.

This clone was observed a single time. The genes are TRBV7-9 and TRBJ2-5; D is perhaps TRBD1 (6 bases). Looked up from germline, CDR1 is SEHNR and CDR2 is FQNEAQ (reference sequence). V lost 6 bases and J 2 bases, leaving 7 bases between the germline ends. This CDR3 has 12 residues. CDR3 loop: CASRTGQETQYF. CDR3 DNA sequence: TGTGCCAGCAGGACAGGTCAAGAGACCCAGTACTTC.

The chain combines TRBV30 with TRBJ2-1; 9 nucleotides agree with TRBD2. Germline assignment: CDR1 GTSNPN and CDR2 SVGIG (reference sequence). The CDR3 extends over 16 amino acids. Here the CDR3 reads CVRISPQRGVDDEQFF. CDR3 in DNA: TGTGTCCGCATCAGCCCACAGCGGGGGGTCGACGATGAGCAGTTCTTC.

The chain uses TRBV4-1 and TRBJ2-3; D gene unclear. Trimming cost V 4 bases and J 3 bases, with 14 bases left between them. The CDR3 consists of 15 residues. Germline loops: CDR1 MGHRA, CDR2 YSYEKL. CDR3 nucleotides: TGCGCCAGCAGCCCCGCAGGCGCCAGGACAGATACGCAGTATTTT. It specifies CASSPAGARTDTQYF.

The chain combines TRBV3-1 (or the pseudogene TRBV3-2) with TRBJ1-5, with D perhaps matching TRBD1 (6 bases). Trimming took off 3 bases at V and 1 base at J, with 13 bases between the two ends. Germline V lookup: CDR1 LGHDT, CDR2 YNNKEL (reference sequence). The CDR3 covers 16 residues. In nucleotides, the CDR3 is TGTGCCAGCAGCCAGGGACATTTGGGGAGCAATCAGCCCCAGCATTTT. Translation gives CASSQGHLGSNQPQHF.

The DNA of the CDR3 is TGTGCCAGCAGCTTAGTGTCAGGCTCTGGAAACACCATATATTTT. Translating gives CASSLVSGSGNTIYF. This rearrangement joins TRBV11-2 to TRBJ1-3, with unresolved D. Germline V CDR1 and CDR2: SGHAT, FQNNGV. The CDR3 length is 15 residues. The V and J ends lost 1 base and 0 bases respectively, with 7 bases between them.

The chain has TRBV6-5 and TRBJ1-5; 10 bases fit TRBD1. With 6 bases clipped from V and 4 bases from J, the junction kept 6 bases outside the gene matches. This CDR3 spans 15 amino acids. Germline values: CDR1 MNHEY, CDR2 SVGAGI. In DNA form, the CDR3 reads TGTGCCAGCAGACGGGACAGGGGTGGGAATCAGCCCCAGCATTTT. It encodes CASRRDRGGNQPQHF.

The chain couples TRBV7-9 to TRBJ1-1; 11 bases agree with TRBD1. The V segment lost 2 bases and the J segment 14 bases; nucleotides outside the gene matches: 7. Germline loops: CDR1 SEHNR, CDR2 FQNEAQ (reference sequence). There are 13 residues in the CDR3. The CDR3 sequence: CASSLLGQGVLFF. The CDR3, as DNA: TGTGCCAGCAGCTTATTGGGACAGGGGGTTTTATTCTTT.

The chain couples TRBV7-3 to TRBJ2-1; 7 nucleotides line up with TRBD2. The J segment lost 9 bases and the V segment lost 2 bases, leaving 4 bases of the junction unmatched. The CDR3 consists of 13 residues. Germline CDR1 SGHTA, CDR2 FQGTGA. DNA of the CDR3: TGTGCCAGCAGCTTAGGCGGGGAGGGTGAGCAGTTCTTC. Protein: CASSLGGEGEQFF.

This clone was seen a handful of times. The chain is built from TRBV5-4 and TRBJ2-7; D is unresolved. The CDR3 has 13 amino acids. Germline CDR1 is SGHNT and CDR2 is YYREEE (reference sequence). V was pared by 0 bases and J by 3 bases, with 7 bases between. The CDR3 protein is CASSLDASYEQYF. The CDR3 DNA reads TGTGCCAGCAGCTTGGATGCCAGCTACGAGCAGTACTTC.

This clone was seen only once. V is TRBV19 and J is TRBJ2-7; 14 bases agree with TRBD2. The CDR3 length is 16 residues. Unmatched junction bases numbered 8, after V lost 5 bases and J lost 5 bases. CDR1 and CDR2 from the germline V gene are LNHDA and SQIVND (reference sequence). The CDR3 DNA follows: TGTGCCAGTAGTCCCGGGACTAGCGGGAGAATCCACGAGCAGTACTTC. Translating gives CASSPGTSGRIHEQYF.